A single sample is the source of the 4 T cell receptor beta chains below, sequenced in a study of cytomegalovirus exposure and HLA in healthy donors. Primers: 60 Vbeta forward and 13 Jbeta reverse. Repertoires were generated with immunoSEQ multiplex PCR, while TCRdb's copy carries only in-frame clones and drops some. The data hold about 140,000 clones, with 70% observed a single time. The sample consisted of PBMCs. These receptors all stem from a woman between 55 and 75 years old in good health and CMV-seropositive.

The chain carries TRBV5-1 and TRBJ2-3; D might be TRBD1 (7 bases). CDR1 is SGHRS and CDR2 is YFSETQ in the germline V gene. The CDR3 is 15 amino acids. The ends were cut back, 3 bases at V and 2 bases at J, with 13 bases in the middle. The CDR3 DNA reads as TGCGCCAGCAGCTGGGGGGACAGTCCCACAGATACGCAGTATTTT. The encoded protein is CASSWGDSPTDTQYF.

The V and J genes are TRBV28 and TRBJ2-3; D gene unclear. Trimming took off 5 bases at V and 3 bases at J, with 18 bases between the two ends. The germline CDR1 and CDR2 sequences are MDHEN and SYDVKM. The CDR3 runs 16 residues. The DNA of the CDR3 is TGTGCCAGCAGTCCACCGCGTACTGCCGGTACAGATACGCAGTATTTT. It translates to CASSPPRTAGTDTQYF.

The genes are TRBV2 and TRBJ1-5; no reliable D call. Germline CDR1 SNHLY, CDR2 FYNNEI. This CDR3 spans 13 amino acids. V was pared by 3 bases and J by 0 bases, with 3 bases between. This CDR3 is CASSDNSNQPQHF. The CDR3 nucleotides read TGTGCCAGCAGTGACAATAGCAATCAGCCCCAGCATTTT.

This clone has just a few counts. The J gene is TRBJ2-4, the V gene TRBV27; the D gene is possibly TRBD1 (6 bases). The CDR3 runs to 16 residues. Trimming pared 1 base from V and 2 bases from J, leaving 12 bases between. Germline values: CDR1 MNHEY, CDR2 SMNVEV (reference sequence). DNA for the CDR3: TGTGCCAGCAGTTTATATTGGGGGCGAACCAAAAACATTCAGTACTTC. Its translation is CASSLYWGRTKNIQYF.